This entry concerns a single T cell receptor (beta chain). One entry per CDR3 protein results from TCRdb running MiXCR on the RACE reads. The sample records about 400,000 distinct CDR3 sequences, about 6.9% being singletons. The sample is drawn from a study of human T cells and chemical hapten exposure. Described time point: patch test 2, 6 weeks after DPC sensitization. Treatment here: therapeutic diphenylcyclopropenone sensitization with weekly scalp DPC. The starting material was whole blood, obtained in connection with sensitization to the hapten diphenylcyclopropenone (DPC). The TCR sequence derives from a woman in her late teens or twenties with alopecia areata. Some clones in this sample may be carry-over from other donors' samples.

The CDR3 loop reads CASSLPDLGANVLTF. Here the CDR3 DNA reads TGTGCCAGCAGTTTGCCGGACCTAGGGGCCAACGTCCTGACTTTC. The rearrangement uses TRBV28 and TRBJ2-6; no reliable D call. The V and J ends lost 3 bases and 4 bases respectively, with 10 bases between them. CDR1 and CDR2 from the germline V gene are MDHEN and SYDVKM. The CDR3 sequence is 15 residues long.